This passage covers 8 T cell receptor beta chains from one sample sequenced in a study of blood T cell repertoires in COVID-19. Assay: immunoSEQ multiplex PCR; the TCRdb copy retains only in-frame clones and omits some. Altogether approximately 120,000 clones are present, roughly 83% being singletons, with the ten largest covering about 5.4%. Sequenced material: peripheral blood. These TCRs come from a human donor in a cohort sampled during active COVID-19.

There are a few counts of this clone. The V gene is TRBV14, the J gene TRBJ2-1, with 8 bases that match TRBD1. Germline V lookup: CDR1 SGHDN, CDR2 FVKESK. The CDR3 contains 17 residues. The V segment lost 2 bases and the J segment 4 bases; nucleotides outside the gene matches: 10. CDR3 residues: CASSQRTGTGEYNEQFF. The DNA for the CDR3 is TGTGCCAGCAGCCAACGGACCGGGACAGGAGAATACAATGAGCAGTTCTTC.

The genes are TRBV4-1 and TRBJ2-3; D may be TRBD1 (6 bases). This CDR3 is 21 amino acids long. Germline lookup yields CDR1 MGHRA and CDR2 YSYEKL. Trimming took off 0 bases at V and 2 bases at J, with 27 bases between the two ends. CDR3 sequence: CASSQDRVPGQSYSNTDTQYF. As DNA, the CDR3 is TGCGCCAGCAGCCAAGATAGGGTCCCAGGACAGAGCTATTCGAACACAGATACGCAGTATTTT.

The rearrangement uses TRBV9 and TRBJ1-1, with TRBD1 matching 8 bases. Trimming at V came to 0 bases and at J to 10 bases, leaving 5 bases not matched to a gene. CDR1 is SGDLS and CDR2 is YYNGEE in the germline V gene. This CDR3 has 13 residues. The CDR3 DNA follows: TGTGCCAGCAGCGTAGAGGGCAGGGGGCGAGCTTTCTTT. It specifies CASSVEGRGRAFF.

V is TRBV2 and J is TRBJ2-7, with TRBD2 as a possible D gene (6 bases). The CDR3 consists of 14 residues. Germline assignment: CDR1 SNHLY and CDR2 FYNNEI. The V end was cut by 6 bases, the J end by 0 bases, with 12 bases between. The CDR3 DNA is TGTGCCAGCAGCTCTAGCGAGAGCTCCTACGAGCAGTACTTC. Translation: CASSSSESSYEQYF. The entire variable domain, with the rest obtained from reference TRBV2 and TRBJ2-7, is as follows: EPEVTQTPSHQVTQMGQEVILRCVPISNHLYFYWYRQILGQKVEFLVSFYNNEISEKSEIFDDQFSVERPDGSNFTLKIRSTKLEDSAMYFCASSSSESSYEQYFGPGTRLTVT.

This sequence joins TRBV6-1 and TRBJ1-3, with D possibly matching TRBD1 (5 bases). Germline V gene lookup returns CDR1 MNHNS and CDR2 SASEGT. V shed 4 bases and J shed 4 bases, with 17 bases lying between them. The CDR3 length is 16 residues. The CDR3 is CASSASQVLVGNTIYF. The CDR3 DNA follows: TGTGCCAGCAGTGCCTCACAGGTCCTCGTCGGAAACACCATATATTTT.

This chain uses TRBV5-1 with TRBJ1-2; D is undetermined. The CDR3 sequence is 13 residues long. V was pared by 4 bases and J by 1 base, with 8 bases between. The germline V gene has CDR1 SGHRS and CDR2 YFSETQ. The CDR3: CASSDGGNYGYTF. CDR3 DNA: TGCGCCAGCAGCGATGGCGGTAACTATGGCTACACCTTC.

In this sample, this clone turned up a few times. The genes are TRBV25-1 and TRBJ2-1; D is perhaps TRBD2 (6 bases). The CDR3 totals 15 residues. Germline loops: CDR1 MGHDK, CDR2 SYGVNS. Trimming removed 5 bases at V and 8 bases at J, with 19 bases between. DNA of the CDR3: TGTGCCAGCAGTATTCTAGGGGAAGGGAGGCATGAGCAGTTCTTC. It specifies CASSILGEGRHEQFF. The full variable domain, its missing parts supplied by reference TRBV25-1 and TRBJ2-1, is EADIYQTPRYLVIGTGKKITLECSQTMGHDKMYWYQQDPGMELHLIHYSYGVNSTEKGDLSSESTVSRIRTEHFPLTLESARPSHTSQYLCASSILGEGRHEQFFGPGTRLTVL.

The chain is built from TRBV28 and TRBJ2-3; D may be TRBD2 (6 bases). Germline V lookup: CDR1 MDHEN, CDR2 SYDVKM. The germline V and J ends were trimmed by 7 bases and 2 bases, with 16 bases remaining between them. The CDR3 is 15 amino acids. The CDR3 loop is CASMTRAGLTDTQYF. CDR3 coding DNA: TGTGCCAGCATGACCCGAGCGGGCCTCACAGATACGCAGTATTTT.